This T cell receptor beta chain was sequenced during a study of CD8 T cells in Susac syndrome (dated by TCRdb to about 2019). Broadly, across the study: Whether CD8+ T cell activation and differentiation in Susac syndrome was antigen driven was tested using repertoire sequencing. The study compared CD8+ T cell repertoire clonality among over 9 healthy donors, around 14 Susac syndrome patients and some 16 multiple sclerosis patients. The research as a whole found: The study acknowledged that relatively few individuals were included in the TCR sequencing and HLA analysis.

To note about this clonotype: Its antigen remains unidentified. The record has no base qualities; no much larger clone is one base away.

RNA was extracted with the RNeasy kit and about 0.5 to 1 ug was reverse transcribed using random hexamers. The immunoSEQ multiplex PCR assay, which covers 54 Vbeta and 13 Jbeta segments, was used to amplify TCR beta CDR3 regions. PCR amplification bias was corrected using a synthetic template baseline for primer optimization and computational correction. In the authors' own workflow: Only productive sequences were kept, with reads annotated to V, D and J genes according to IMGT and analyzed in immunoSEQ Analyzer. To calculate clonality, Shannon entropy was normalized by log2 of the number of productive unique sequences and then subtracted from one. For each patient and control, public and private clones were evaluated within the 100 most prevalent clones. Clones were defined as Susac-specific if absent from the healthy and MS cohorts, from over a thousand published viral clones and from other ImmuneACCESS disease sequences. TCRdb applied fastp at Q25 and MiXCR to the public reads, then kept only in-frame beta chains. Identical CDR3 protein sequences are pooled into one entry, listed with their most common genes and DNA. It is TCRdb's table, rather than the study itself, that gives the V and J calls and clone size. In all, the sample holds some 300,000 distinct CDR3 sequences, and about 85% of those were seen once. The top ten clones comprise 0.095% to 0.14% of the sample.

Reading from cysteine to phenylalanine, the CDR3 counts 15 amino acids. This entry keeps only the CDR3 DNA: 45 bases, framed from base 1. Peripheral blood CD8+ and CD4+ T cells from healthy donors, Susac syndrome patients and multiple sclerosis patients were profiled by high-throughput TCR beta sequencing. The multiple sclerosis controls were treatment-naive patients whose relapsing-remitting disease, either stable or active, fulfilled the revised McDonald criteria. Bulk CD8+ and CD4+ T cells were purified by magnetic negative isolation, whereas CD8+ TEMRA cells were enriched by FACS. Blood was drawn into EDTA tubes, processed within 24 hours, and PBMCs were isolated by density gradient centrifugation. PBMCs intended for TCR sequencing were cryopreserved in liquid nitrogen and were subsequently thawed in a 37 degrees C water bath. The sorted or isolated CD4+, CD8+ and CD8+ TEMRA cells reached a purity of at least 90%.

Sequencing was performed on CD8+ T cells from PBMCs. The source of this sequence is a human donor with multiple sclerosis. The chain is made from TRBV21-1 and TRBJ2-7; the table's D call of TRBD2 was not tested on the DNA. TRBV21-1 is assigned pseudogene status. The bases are TGTGCCAGCAGCAAGTTCCCAGCGGGAGGGTACGAGCAGTACTTC. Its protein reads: CASSKFPAGGYEQYF.